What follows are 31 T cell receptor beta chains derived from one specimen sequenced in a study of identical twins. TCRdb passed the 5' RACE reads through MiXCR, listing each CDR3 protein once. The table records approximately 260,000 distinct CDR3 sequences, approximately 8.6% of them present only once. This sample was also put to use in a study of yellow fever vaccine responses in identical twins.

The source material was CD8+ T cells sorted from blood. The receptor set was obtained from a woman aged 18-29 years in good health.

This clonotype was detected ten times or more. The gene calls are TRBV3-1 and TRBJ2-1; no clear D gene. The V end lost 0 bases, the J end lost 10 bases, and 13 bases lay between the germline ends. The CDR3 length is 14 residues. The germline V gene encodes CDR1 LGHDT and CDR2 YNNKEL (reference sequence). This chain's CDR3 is CASSQEGLLWEQFF. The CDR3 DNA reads TGTGCCAGCAGCCAAGAAGGTCTCCTATGGGAGCAGTTCTTC.

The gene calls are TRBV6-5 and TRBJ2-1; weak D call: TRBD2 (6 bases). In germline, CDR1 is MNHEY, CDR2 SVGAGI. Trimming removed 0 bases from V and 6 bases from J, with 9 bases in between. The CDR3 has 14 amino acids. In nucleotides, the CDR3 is TGTGCCAGCAGTTACTCGAACGGGGGCAATGAGCAGTTCTTC. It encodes CASSYSNGGNEQFF.

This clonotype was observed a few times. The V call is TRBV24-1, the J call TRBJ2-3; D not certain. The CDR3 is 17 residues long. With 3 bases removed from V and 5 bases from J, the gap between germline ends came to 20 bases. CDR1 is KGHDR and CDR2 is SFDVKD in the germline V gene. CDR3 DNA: TGTGCCACCAGTGATGCTTTATGGACCCCATTGGGAGATACGCAGTATTTT. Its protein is CATSDALWTPLGDTQYF.

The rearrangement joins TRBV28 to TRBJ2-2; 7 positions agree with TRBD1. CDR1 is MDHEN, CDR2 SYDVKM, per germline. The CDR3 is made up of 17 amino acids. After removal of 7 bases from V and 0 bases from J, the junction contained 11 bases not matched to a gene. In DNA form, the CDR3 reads TGTGCCAGCACCCTCTTGAGGGGGCACGCGAACACCGGGGAGCTGTTTTTT. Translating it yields CASTLLRGHANTGELFF.

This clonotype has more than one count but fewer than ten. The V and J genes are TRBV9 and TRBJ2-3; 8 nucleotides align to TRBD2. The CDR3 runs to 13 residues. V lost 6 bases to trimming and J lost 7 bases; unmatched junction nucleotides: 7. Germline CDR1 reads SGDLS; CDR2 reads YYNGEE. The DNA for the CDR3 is TGTGCCAGCAATCGGGGGGGGCCGAATACGCAGTATTTT. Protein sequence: CASNRGGPNTQYF.

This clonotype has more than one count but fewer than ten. The CDR3, as DNA: TGTGCCAGCAGTCCGAGCTTCTACCAAGAGACCCAGTACTTC. The encoded protein is CASSPSFYQETQYF. This chain uses TRBV27 with TRBJ2-5; D call uncertain. V was trimmed by 5 bases and J by 0 bases, leaving 10 bases between them. The germline V gene encodes CDR1 MNHEY and CDR2 SMNVEV (reference sequence). This CDR3 has 14 amino acids.

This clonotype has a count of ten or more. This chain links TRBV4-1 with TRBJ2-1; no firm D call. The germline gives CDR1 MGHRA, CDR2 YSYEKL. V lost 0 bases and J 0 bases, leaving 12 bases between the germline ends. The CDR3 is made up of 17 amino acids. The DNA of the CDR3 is TGCGCCAGCAGCCAAGAAGGTCTTACGAGCTCCTACAATGAGCAGTTCTTC. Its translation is CASSQEGLTSSYNEQFF.

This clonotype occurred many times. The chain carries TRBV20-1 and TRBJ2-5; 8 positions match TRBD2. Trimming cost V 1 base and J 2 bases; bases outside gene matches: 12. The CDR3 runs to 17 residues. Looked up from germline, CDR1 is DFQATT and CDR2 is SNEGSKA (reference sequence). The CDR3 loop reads CSARGLGTSGLQETQYF. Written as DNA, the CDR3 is TGCAGTGCTAGAGGACTGGGGACTAGTGGGTTGCAAGAGACCCAGTACTTC.

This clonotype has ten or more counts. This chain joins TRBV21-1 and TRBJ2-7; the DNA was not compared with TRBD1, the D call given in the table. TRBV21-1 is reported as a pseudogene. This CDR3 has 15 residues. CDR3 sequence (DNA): TGTGCCAGCAGCGCGGCAAACTACAGGGACTACGAGCAGTACTTC. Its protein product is CASSAANYRDYEQYF.

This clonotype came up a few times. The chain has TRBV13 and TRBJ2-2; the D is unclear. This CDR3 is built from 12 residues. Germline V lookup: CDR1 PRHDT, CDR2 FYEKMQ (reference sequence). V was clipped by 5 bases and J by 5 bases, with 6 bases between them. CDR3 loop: CASSQRTGELFF. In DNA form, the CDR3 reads TGTGCCAGCAGCCAAAGAACCGGGGAGCTGTTTTTT.

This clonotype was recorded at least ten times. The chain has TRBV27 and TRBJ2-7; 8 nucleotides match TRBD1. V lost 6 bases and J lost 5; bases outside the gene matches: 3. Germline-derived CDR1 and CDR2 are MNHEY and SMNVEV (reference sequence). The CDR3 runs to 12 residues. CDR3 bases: TGTGCCAGCAGGGACAGGGCCCACGAGCAGTACTTC. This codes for CASRDRAHEQYF.

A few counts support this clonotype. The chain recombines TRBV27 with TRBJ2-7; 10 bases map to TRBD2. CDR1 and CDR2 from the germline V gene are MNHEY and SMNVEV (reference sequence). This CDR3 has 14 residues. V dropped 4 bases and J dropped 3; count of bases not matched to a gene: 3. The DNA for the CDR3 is TGTGCCAGCAGTTGGGCTAGCGGGAGCTACGAGCAGTACTTC. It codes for CASSWASGSYEQYF.

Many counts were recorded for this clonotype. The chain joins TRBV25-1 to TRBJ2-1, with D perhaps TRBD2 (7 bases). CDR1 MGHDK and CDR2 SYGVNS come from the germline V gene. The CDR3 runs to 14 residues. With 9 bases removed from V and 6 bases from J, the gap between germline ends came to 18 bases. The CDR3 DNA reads TGTGCCAGTGTAGGGGGGGTTCGGGGCAATGAGCAGTTCTTC. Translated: CASVGGVRGNEQFF.

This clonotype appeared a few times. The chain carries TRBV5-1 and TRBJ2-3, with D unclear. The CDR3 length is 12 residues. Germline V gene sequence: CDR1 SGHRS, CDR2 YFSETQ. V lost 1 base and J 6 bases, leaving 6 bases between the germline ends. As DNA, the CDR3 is TGCGCCAGCAGCTTGAATAGGGATACGCAGTATTTT. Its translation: CASSLNRDTQYF.

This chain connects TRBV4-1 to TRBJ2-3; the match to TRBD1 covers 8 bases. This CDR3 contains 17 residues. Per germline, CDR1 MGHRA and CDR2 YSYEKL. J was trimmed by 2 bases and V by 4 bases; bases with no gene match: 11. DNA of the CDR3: TGCGCCAGCAGCCTTCTCGGGGACAGGACATCCACAGATACGCAGTATTTT. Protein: CASSLLGDRTSTDTQYF.

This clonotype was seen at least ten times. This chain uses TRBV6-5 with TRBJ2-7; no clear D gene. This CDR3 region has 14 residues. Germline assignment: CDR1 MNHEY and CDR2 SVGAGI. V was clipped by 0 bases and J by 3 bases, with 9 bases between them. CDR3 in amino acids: CASSYSTEIYEQYF. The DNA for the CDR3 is TGTGCCAGCAGTTACTCTACAGAGATCTACGAGCAGTACTTC.

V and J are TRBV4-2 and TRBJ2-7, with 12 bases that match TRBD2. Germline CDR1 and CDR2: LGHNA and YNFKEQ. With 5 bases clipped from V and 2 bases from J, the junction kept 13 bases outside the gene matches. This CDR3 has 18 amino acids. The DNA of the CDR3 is TGTGCCAGCAGCGACATCTCCGGGACTAGCGGGTCCACCTACGAGCAGTACTTC. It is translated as CASSDISGTSGSTYEQYF.

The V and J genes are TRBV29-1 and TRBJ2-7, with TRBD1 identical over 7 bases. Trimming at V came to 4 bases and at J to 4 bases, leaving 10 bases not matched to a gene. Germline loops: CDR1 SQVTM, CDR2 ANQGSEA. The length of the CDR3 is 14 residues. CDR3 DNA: TGCAGCGTTGTAGGCGGACAGGCTGCGTACGAGCAGTACTTC. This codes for CSVVGGQAAYEQYF.

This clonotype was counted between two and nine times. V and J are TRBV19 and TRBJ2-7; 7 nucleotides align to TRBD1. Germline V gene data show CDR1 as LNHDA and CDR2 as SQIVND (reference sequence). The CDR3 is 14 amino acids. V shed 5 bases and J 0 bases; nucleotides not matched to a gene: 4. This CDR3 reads CASSETGSSYEQYF. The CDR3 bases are TGTGCCAGTAGTGAGACAGGGAGCTCCTACGAGCAGTACTTC.

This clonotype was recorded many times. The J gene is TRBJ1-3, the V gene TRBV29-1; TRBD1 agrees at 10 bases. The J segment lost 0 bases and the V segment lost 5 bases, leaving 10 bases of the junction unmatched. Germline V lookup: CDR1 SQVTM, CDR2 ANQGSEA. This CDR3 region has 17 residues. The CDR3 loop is CSVLPVGQGHSGNTIYF. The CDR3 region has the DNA TGCAGCGTTCTACCCGTGGGACAGGGGCACTCTGGAAACACCATATATTTT.

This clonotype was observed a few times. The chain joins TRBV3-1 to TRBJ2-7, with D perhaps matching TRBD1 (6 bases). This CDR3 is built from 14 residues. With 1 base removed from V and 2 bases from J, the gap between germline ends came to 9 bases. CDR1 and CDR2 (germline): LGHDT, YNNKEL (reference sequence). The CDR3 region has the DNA TGTGCCAGCAGCCAAGGGACAGCAACCTACGAGCAGTACTTC. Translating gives CASSQGTATYEQYF.

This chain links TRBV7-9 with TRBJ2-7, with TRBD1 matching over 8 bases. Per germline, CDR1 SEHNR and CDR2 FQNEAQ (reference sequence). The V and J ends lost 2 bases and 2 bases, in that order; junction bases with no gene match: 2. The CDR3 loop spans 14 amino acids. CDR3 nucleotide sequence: TGTGCCAGCAGCTTATGGGACAGGCCCTACGAGCAGTACTTC. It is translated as CASSLWDRPYEQYF.

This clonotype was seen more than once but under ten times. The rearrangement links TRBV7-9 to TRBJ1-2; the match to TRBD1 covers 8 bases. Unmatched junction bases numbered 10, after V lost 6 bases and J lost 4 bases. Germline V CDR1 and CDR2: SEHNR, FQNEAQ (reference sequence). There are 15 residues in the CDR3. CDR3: CASRAGTGAAYGYTF. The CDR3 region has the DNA TGTGCCAGCAGAGCCGGGACAGGAGCGGCCTATGGCTACACCTTC.

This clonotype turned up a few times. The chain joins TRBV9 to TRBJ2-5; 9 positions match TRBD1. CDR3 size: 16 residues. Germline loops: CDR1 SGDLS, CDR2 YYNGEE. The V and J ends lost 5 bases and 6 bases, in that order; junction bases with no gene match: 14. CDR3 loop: CASSHPVGQGDKTQYF. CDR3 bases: TGTGCCAGCAGTCACCCAGTGGGACAGGGTGACAAGACCCAGTACTTC.

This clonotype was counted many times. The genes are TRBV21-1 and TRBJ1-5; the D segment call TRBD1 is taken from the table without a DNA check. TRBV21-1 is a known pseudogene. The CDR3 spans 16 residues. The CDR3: CASSKAKFSRGQPQHF. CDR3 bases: TGTGCCAGCAGCAAAGCGAAGTTTTCCCGGGGGCAGCCCCAGCATTTT.

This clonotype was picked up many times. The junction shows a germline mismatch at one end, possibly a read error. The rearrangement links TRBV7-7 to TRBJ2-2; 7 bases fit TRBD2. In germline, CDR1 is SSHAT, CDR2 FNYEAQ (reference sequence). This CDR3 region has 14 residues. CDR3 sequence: CASSLSGTPGELFF. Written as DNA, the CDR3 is TGTGCTAGCAGTTTAAGCGGGACCCCCGGGGAGCTGTTTTTT.

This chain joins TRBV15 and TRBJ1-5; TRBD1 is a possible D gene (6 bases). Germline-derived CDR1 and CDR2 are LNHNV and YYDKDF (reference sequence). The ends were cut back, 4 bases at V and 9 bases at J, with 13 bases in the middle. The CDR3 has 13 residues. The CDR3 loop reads CATSIKGVGPQHF. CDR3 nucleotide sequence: TGTGCCACCAGCATAAAGGGGGTTGGGCCCCAGCATTTT.

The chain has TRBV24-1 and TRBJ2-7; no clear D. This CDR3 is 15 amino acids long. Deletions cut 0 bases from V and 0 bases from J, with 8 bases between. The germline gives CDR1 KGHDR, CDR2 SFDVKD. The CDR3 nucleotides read TGTGCCACCAGTGATTTGCCCGACCCCTCCTACGAGCAGTACTTC. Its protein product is CATSDLPDPSYEQYF.

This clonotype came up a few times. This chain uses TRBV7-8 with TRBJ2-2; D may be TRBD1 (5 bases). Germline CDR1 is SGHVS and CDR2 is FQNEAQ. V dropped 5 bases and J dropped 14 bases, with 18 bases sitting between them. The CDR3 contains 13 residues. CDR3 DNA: TGTGCCAGCAGCCCTCTCCTAACAGACAGCCTGTTTTTT. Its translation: CASSPLLTDSLFF.

CDR3 in DNA: TGCAGCGTTGGGACAGATCTAGACACCGGGGAGCTGTTTTTT. Its translation: CSVGTDLDTGELFF. J is TRBJ2-2 and V is TRBV29-1; tentative D call: TRBD1 (6 bases). The CDR3 has 14 residues. Trimming took 4 bases from V and 3 from J, leaving 12 bases between them. Germline CDR1 is SQVTM and CDR2 is ANQGSEA.

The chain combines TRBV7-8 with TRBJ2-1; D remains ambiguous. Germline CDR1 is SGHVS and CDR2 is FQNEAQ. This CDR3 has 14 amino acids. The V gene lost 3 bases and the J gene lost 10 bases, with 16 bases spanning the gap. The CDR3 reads CASSLTLTPQEQFF. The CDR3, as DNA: TGTGCCAGCAGCTTGACCCTAACGCCCCAGGAGCAGTTCTTC.